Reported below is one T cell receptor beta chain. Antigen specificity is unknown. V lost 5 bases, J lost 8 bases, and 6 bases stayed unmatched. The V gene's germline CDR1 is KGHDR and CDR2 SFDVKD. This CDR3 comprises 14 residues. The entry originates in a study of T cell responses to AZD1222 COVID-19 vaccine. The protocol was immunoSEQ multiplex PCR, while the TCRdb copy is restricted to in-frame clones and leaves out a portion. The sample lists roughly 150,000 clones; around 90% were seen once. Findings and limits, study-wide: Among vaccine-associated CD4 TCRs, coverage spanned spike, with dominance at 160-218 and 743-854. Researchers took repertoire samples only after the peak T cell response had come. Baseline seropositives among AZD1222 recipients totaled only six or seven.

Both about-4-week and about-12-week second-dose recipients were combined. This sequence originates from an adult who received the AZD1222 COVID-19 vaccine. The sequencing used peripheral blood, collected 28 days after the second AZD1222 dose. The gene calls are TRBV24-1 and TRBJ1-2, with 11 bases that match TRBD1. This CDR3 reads CATSVGQGAKGYTF. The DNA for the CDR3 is TGTGCCACCAGTGTAGGACAGGGGGCGAAAGGCTACACCTTC.